In this sample, the clone carrying this TCR beta chain turned up once. CDR3 size: 17 residues. V lost 4 bases and J 5 bases, leaving 20 bases between the germline ends. The germline V gene has CDR1 LGHNA and CDR2 YSLEER. The sample originates from a study of CD8 T cells in Susac syndrome. About 0.45 to 1 ug RNA was reverse transcribed with random hexamers. The CDR3 of TCR beta was amplified by immunoSEQ multiplex PCR across 54 Vbeta and 13 Jbeta. TCRdb independently ran MiXCR on the immunoSEQ multiplex PCR reads; one entry per CDR3 protein. This table holds hundreds of thousands of distinct CDR3 sequences, roughly 93% found once.

The V call is TRBV4-3, the J call TRBJ1-4; no clear D. Sequenced sample: CD4+ T cells from PBMCs. The clonotype originates from a human donor with Susac syndrome. The CDR3, as DNA: TGCGCCAGCAGCCTCCGTTATGGGGAAGTGGGAAATGAAAAACTGTTTTTT. Its protein is CASSLRYGEVGNEKLFF.